This TCR beta chain was sequenced during a study of immune evolution from preneoplasia to lung adenocarcinoma. Patients had resection in Japan or China between about 2013 and 2018. Histologic diagnosis was independently verified by two lung pathologists. Germline V lookup: CDR1 SGHNT, CDR2 YYREEE (reference sequence). V lost 4 bases and J lost 5; bases outside the gene matches: 2. CDR3 size: 15 residues. Assay: immunoSEQ multiplex PCR; the TCRdb copy retains only in-frame clones and omits some. The data contain about 6,300 clones, roughly four fifths of them singletons. The gene calls are TRBV5-4 and TRBJ2-1; TRBD2 matches at 14 bases. The receptor was derived from a person between 70 and 80 years old with lung adenocarcinoma. The source material was FFPE minimally invasive lung adenocarcinoma tissue. The CDR3 region is CASSGGLAGDNEQFF. The CDR3 bases are TGTGCCAGCAGCGGGGGACTAGCGGGGGACAATGAGCAGTTCTTC.